This T cell receptor beta chain came from a study of T cell changes during pregnancy in multiple sclerosis. The CDR3 extends over 14 amino acids. The V gene lost 0 bases and the J gene lost 1 base, with 7 bases spanning the gap. The germline V gene has CDR1 SGHNT and CDR2 YYREEE (reference sequence). Repertoires were generated with immunoSEQ multiplex PCR, while TCRdb's copy carries only in-frame clones and drops some. The data contain 73,000 or so clones, roughly 90% of them seen just once; the ten biggest clones take up 8% to 9.5%. The chain links TRBV5-4 to TRBJ1-1; D remains ambiguous. Sequencing was performed on peripheral blood, taken after pregnancy. The sequence was collected from a female donor in good health, enrolled as a control in a pregnancy study. The DNA for the CDR3 is TGTGCCAGCAGCTTGGAACAGCAGAACACTGAAGCTTTCTTT. Residues: CASSLEQQNTEAFF.